The source of this T cell receptor beta chain is a study of CD8+ T cells in alopecia areata. The CDR3 loop spans 11 amino acids. Trimming removed 5 bases at V and 4 bases at J, with 5 bases between. Germline lookup yields CDR1 LNHDA and CDR2 SQIVND (reference sequence). RNA, once extracted, was reverse transcribed into cDNA for use as the sequencing template. Assay: immunoSEQ multiplex PCR; the TCRdb copy retains only in-frame clones and omits some. The sample lists about 180,000 clones, 67% seen once, with more than 9.5% in the top ten. The clonotype was recovered from a human donor with alopecia areata. The J gene is TRBJ1-1, the V gene TRBV19; D is unclear. The specimen was CD8+ T cells sorted from blood, collected at week 0. CDR3 coding DNA: TGTGCCAGTAGTTGGGGCACTGAAGCTTTCTTT. It encodes CASSWGTEAFF. The whole variable domain, filled in from reference TRBV19 and TRBJ1-1, reads DGGITQSPKYLFRKEGQNVTLSCEQNLNHDAMYWYRQDPGQGLRLIYYSQIVNDFQKGDIAEGYSVSREKKESFPLTVTSAQKNPTAFYLCASSWGTEAFFGQGTRLTVV.